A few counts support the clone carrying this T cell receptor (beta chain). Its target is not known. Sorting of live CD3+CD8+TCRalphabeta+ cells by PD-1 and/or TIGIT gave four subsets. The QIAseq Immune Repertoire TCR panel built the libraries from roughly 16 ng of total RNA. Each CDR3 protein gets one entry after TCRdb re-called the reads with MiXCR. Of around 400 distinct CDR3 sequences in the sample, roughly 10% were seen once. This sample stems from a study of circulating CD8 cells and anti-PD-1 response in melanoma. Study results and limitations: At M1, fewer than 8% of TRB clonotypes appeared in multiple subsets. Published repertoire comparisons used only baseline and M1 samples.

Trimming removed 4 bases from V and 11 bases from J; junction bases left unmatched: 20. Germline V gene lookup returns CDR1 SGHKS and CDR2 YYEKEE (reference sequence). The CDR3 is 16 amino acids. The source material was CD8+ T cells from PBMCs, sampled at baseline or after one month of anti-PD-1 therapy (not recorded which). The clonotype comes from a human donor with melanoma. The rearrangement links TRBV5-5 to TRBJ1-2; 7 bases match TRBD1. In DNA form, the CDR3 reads TGTGCCAGCAGCGCCCCACGGGACAGCGGGCTAATAGGGTACACCTTC. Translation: CASSAPRDSGLIGYTF.